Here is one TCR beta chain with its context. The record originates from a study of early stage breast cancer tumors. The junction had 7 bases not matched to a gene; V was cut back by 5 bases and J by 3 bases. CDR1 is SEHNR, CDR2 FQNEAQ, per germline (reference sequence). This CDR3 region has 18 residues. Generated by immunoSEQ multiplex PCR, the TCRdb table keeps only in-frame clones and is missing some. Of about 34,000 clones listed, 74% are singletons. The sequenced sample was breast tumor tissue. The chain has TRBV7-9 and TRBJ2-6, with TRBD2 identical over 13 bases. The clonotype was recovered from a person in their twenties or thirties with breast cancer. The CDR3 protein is CASSPGLAGEGGANVLTF. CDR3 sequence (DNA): TGTGCCAGCAGCCCTGGACTAGCGGGAGAGGGTGGGGCCAACGTCCTGACTTTC.